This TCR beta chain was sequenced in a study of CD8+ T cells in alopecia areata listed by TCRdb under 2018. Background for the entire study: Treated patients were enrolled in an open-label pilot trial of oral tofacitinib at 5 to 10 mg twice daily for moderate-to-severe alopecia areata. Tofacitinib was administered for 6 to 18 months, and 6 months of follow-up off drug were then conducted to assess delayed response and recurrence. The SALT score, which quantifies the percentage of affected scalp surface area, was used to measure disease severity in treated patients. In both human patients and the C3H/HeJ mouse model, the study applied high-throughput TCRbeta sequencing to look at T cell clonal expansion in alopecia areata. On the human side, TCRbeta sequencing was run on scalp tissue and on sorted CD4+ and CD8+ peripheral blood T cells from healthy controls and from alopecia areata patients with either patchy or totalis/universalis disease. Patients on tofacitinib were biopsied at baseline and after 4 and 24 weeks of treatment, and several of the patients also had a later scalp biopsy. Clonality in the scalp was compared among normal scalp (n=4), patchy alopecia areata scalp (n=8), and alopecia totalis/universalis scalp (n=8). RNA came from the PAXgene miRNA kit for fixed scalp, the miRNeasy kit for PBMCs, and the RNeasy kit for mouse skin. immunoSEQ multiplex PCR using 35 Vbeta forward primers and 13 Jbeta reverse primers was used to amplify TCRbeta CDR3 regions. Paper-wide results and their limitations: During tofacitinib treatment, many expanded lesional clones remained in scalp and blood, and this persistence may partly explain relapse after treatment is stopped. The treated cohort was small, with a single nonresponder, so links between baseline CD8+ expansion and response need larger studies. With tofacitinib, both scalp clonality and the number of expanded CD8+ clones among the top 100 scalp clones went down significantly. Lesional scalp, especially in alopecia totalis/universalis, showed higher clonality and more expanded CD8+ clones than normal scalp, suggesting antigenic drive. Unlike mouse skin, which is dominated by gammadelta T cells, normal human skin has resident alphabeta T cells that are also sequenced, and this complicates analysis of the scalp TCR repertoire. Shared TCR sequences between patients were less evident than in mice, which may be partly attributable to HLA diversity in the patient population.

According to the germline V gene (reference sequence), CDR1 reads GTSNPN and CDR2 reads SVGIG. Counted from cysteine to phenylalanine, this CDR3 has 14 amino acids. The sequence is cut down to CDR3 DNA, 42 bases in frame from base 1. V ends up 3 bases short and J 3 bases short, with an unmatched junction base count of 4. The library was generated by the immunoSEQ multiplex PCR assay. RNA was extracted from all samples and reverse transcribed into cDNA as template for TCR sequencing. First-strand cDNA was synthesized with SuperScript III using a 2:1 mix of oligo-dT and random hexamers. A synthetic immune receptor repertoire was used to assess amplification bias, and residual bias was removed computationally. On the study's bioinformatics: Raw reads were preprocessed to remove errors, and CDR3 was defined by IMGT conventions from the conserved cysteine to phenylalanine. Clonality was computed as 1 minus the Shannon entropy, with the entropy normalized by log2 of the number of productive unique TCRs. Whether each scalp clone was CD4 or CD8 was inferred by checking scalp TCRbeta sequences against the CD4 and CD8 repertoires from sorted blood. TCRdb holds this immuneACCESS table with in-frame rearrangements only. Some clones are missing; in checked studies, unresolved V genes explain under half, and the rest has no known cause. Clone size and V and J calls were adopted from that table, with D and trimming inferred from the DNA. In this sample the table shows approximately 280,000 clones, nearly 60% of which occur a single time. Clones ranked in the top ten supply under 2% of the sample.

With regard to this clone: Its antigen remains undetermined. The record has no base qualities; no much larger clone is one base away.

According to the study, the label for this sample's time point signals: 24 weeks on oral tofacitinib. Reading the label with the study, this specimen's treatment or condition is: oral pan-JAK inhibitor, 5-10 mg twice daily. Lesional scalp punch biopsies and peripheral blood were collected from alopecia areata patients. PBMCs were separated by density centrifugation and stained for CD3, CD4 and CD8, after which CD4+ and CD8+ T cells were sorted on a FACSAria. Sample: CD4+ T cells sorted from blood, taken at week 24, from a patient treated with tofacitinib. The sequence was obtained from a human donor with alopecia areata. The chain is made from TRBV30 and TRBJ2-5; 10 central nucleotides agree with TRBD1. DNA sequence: TGTGCCTGGAGCCCGGGACAGGGGAAAGAGACCCAGTACTTC. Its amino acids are CAWSPGQGKETQYF.